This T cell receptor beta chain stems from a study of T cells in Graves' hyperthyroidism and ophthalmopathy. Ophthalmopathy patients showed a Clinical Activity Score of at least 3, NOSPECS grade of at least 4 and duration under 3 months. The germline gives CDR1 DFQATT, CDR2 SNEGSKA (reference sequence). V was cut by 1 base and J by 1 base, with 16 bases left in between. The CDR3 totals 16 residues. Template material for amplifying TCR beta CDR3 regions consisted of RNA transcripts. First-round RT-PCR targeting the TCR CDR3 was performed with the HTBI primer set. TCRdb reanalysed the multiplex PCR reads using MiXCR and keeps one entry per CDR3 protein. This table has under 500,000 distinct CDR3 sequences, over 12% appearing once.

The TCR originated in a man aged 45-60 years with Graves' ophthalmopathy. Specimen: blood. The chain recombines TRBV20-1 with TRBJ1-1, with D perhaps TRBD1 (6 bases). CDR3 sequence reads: CSARGGTREKNTEAFF. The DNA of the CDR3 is TGCAGTGCTAGAGGGGGGACAAGGGAAAAGAACACTGAAGCTTTCTTT.